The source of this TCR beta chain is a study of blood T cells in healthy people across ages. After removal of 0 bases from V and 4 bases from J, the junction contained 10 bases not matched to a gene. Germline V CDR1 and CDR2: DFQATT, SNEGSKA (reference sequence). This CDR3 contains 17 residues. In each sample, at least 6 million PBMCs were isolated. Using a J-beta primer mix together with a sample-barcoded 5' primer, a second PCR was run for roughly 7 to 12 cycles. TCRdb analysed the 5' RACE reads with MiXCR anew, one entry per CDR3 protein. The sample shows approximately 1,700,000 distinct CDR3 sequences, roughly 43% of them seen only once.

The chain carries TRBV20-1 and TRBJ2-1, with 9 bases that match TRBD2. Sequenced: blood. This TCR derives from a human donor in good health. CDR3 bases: TGCAGTGCTAGAGATAGCGGGAAGAGCGGGGGGTACAATGAGCAGTTCTTC. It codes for CSARDSGKSGGYNEQFF.